These 24 T cell receptor beta chains were sequenced from one sample in a study of shared clonotypes between healthy human individuals. Some clones are missing from TCRdb's copy, which holds only in-frame ones; the method was immunoSEQ multiplex PCR. The sample shows hundreds of thousands of clones, around 78% of them seen only once. Source material: PBMCs. The receptors stem from a woman aged 40 to 49 in good health. Some clones in this sample may be carry-over from other donors' samples.

This rearrangement joins TRBV7-9 to TRBJ2-3, with TRBD2 matching 11 bases. V dropped 5 bases and J dropped 4; count of bases not matched to a gene: 8. Germline CDR1 SEHNR, CDR2 FQNEAQ (reference sequence). There are 16 residues in the CDR3. The CDR3 region is CASSPTSGSGADTQYF. For the CDR3, the DNA is TGTGCCAGCAGCCCTACTAGCGGGAGTGGGGCAGATACGCAGTATTTT.

The rearrangement joins TRBV5-1 to TRBJ2-1; TRBD2 agrees at 8 bases. Germline CDR1 is SGHRS and CDR2 is YFSETQ. The CDR3 sequence is 13 residues long. Trimming took 3 bases from V and 8 from J; bases not matched to a gene: 4. The CDR3 coding sequence is TGCGCCAGCAGCTCCCGGACTAGCTATGAGCAGTTCTTC. Protein sequence: CASSSRTSYEQFF.

This clone was observed once. The chain links TRBV7-9 to TRBJ2-5; the match to TRBD2 covers 10 bases. After removal of 3 bases from V and 0 bases from J, the junction contained 4 bases not matched to a gene. The CDR3 totals 16 residues. Germline V lookup: CDR1 SEHNR, CDR2 FQNEAQ (reference sequence). CDR3 DNA sequence: TGTGCCAGCAGCTTTAGACTAGCGGGCTACCAAGAGACCCAGTACTTC. Translating it yields CASSFRLAGYQETQYF.

The CDR3 nucleotides read TGCGCCAGCAGGGATCCTAGCGGGTCCAACGAGCAGTACTTC. Amino acid sequence: CASRDPSGSNEQYF. J is TRBJ2-7 and V is TRBV5-1; 8 bases are shared with TRBD2. The CDR3 totals 14 residues. The J segment lost 5 bases and the V segment lost 5 bases, leaving 9 bases of the junction unmatched. Germline-derived CDR1 and CDR2 are SGHRS and YFSETQ.

The chain carries TRBV18 and TRBJ2-7, with D unclear. Trimming pared 3 bases from V and 2 bases from J, leaving 14 bases between. This CDR3 contains 15 residues. Germline-derived CDR1 and CDR2 are KGHSH and LQKENI. The CDR3 loop is CASSPSGGKAYEQYF. The CDR3 DNA follows: TGTGCCAGCTCACCCTCCGGCGGAAAAGCCTACGAGCAGTACTTC.

This chain uses TRBV18 with TRBJ2-6; D is unclear. In germline, CDR1 is KGHSH, CDR2 LQKENI. The CDR3 spans 16 residues. Trimming removed 8 bases from V and 0 bases from J, with 14 bases in between. The CDR3 reads CASPRAASSGANVLTF. CDR3 DNA sequence: TGTGCCAGCCCACGCGCAGCTAGCTCTGGGGCCAACGTCCTGACTTTC.

This rearrangement joins TRBV5-6 to TRBJ2-2; D remains ambiguous. Germline lookup yields CDR1 SGHDT and CDR2 YYEEEE. The CDR3 has 14 amino acids. V gave up 0 bases and J gave up 6 bases, with 9 bases separating them. The chain's CDR3 is CASSLVEVPGELFF. DNA for the CDR3: TGTGCCAGCAGCTTGGTAGAAGTTCCCGGGGAGCTGTTTTTT. The full variable domain, its missing parts supplied by reference TRBV5-6 and TRBJ2-2, is DAGVTQSPTHLIKTRGQQVTLRCSPKSGHDTVSWYQQALGQGPQFIFQYYEEEERQRGNFPDRFSGHQFPNYSSELNVNALLLGDSALYLCASSLVEVPGELFFGEGSRLTVL.

The V gene is TRBV7-2, the J gene TRBJ1-5, with 12 bases fitting TRBD1. V was clipped by 3 bases and J by 1 base; unmatched bases: 10. The germline V gene has CDR1 SGHTA and CDR2 FQGNSA. This CDR3 contains 19 residues. The CDR3 loop reads CASSLRGTGGAWSNQPQHF. In DNA form, the CDR3 reads TGTGCCAGCAGCTTGAGAGGGACAGGGGGCGCTTGGAGCAATCAGCCCCAGCATTTT.

The chain uses TRBV27 and TRBJ2-1, with unresolved D. V was trimmed by 3 bases and J by 0 bases, leaving 12 bases between them. The V gene's germline CDR1 is MNHEY and CDR2 SMNVEV (reference sequence). The CDR3 extends over 16 amino acids. CDR3 region: CASSFWPPRSYNEQFF. Here the CDR3 DNA reads TGTGCCAGCAGTTTCTGGCCGCCCCGCTCCTACAATGAGCAGTTCTTC.

This clone was found once. The chain has TRBV11-1 and TRBJ1-2; 7 bases match TRBD1. Trimming removed 4 bases from V and 4 bases from J; junction bases left unmatched: 6. CDR3 length equals 14 residues. Germline V lookup: CDR1 SGHAT, CDR2 FQDESV (reference sequence). As DNA, the CDR3 is TGTGCCAGCAGCTCCCGACAGGGTGGCTATGGCTACACCTTC. Translating gives CASSSRQGGYGYTF. Complete variable domain (other parts from reference TRBV11-1 and TRBJ1-2): EAEVAQSPRYKITEKSQAVAFWCDPISGHATLYWYRQILGQGPELLVQFQDESVVDDSQLPKDRFSAERLKGVDSTLKIQPAELGDSAMYLCASSSRQGGYGYTFGSGTRLTVV.

As concerns this clone: A far larger clone lies a single base away; this is likely a read error. Other DNA sequences in this specimen translate into the identical CDR3. The genes are TRBV25-1 and TRBJ2-2; 7 bases line up with TRBD1. V was clipped by 3 bases and J by 4 bases; unmatched bases: 5. The CDR3 contains 15 residues. CDR1 and CDR2 from the germline V gene are MGHDK and SYGVNS. In DNA, the CDR3 is TGTGCCAGCAGTGAGGGGGCAGGGGGCACCGGGGAGCTGTTTTTT. This codes for CASSEGAGGTGELFF.

This chain connects TRBV7-9 to TRBJ2-1; tentative D call: TRBD1 (5 bases). V was shortened by 3 bases and J by 0 bases, with 9 bases between the two germline ends. This CDR3 is 15 amino acids long. Looked up from germline, CDR1 is SEHNR and CDR2 is FQNEAQ (reference sequence). CDR3 nucleotide sequence: TGTGCCAGCAGCTTGAAGGGGTCCTCCTACAATGAGCAGTTCTTC. Its protein is CASSLKGSSYNEQFF.

This clone came up once. Other DNA sequences in the sample encode the same CDR3. This chain connects TRBV30 to TRBJ2-3, with a tentative D call TRBD2 (6 bases). The CDR3 covers 14 residues. Germline assignment: CDR1 GTSNPN and CDR2 SVGIG (reference sequence). The V end lost 1 base, the J end lost 0 bases, and 8 bases lay between the germline ends. The CDR3: CAWSGGTSTDTQYF. In DNA form, the CDR3 reads TGTGCCTGGAGTGGCGGGACGAGCACAGATACGCAGTATTTT.

This clone appeared a few times. This chain uses TRBV10-3 with TRBJ1-2, with 10 bases that match TRBD1. The CDR3 is 14 residues long. V shed 6 bases and J 2 bases; nucleotides not matched to a gene: 3. From germline, CDR1 is ENHRY and CDR2 SYGVKD. CDR3 loop: CAIREDRGNYGYTF. The DNA of the CDR3 is TGTGCCATCAGGGAGGACAGGGGGAACTATGGCTACACCTTC.

The chain carries TRBV11-2 and TRBJ2-2; maybe TRBD1 (6 bases). Trimming cost V 5 bases and J 2 bases, with 9 bases left between them. Germline lookup yields CDR1 SGHAT and CDR2 FQNNGV. The CDR3 runs to 14 residues. The CDR3 loop is CASSIRGNTGELFF. The CDR3 DNA follows: TGTGCCAGCAGCATCAGGGGAAACACCGGGGAGCTGTTTTTT.

V usage is TRBV11-2 and J usage is TRBJ1-4; no clear D gene. V shed 4 bases and J shed 0 bases, with 15 bases lying between them. There are 17 residues in the CDR3. The germline V gene has CDR1 SGHAT and CDR2 FQNNGV. CDR3 coding DNA: TGTGCCAGCAGCTCGTCGGGATGGAAGGCAACTAATGAAAAACTGTTTTTT. Amino acids: CASSSSGWKATNEKLFF.

In this sample, this clone turned up a few times. This rearrangement joins TRBV27 to TRBJ2-5; 7 bases align to TRBD1. The CDR3 runs 17 residues. Per germline, CDR1 MNHEY and CDR2 SMNVEV (reference sequence). The V segment lost 6 bases and the J segment 0 bases; nucleotides outside the gene matches: 13. The CDR3, as DNA: TGTGCCAGCAGGGGTCCCCGACAGGGAACGTACCAAGAGACCCAGTACTTC. Amino acids: CASRGPRQGTYQETQYF.

The gene calls are TRBV9 and TRBJ1-5; D uncertain. This CDR3 is 15 amino acids long. Germline V gene lookup returns CDR1 SGDLS and CDR2 YYNGEE. V was pared by 4 bases and J by 0 bases, with 11 bases between. The CDR3 is CASSSSGTSNQPQHF. For the CDR3, the DNA is TGTGCCAGCAGCAGTTCGGGAACTAGCAATCAGCCCCAGCATTTT.

This clone has only one observation. The J gene is TRBJ2-7, the V gene TRBV19; the match to TRBD1 covers 9 bases. Germline V CDR1 and CDR2: LNHDA, SQIVND (reference sequence). With V trimmed by 5 bases and J by 6 bases, 8 bases remained unmatched. This CDR3 region has 14 residues. CDR3 sequence reads: CASSSRTGVGEQYF. The CDR3 region has the DNA TGTGCCAGTAGTTCCCGGACAGGGGTGGGCGAGCAGTACTTC.

There are many counts of this clone. This chain joins TRBV13 and TRBJ2-5, with D perhaps TRBD2 (6 bases). The CDR3 totals 16 residues. V shed 4 bases and J shed 2 bases, with 17 bases lying between them. CDR1 and CDR2 from the germline V gene are PRHDT and FYEKMQ (reference sequence). The DNA for the CDR3 is TGTGCCAGCAGCTCCAGGCTTAGCGGCCAACAAGAGACCCAGTACTTC. This encodes CASSSRLSGQQETQYF. The variable domain in full, completed from reference TRBV13 and TRBJ2-5, reads AAGVIQSPRHLIKEKRETATLKCYPIPRHDTVYWYQQGPGQDPQFLISFYEKMQSDKGSIPDRFSAQQFSDYHSELNMSSLELGDSALYFCASSSRLSGQQETQYFGPGTRLLVL.

V usage is TRBV4-2 and J usage is TRBJ2-7; TRBD1 matches 7 bases. V was pared by 4 bases and J by 2 bases, with 5 bases of the junction left unmatched. This CDR3 spans 14 amino acids. CDR1 and CDR2 from the germline V gene are LGHNA and YNFKEQ. CDR3 bases: TGTGCCAGCAGCCCCGACAGGGACCCCTACGAGCAGTACTTC. It translates to CASSPDRDPYEQYF.

The CDR3 here is CASSLGRGPDTEAFF. The DNA for the CDR3 is TGTGCCAGCAGTTTAGGCAGGGGGCCGGACACTGAAGCTTTCTTT. The chain uses TRBV28 and TRBJ1-1, with 8 bases fitting TRBD1. The CDR3 contains 15 residues. Germline V gives CDR1 MDHEN, CDR2 SYDVKM. Trimming took 2 bases from V and 3 from J; bases not matched to a gene: 5. The entire variable domain, with the rest obtained from reference TRBV28 and TRBJ1-1, is as follows: DVKVTQSSRYLVKRTGEKVFLECVQDMDHENMFWYRQDPGLGLRLIYFSYDVKMKEKGDIPEGYSVSREKKERFSLILESASTNQTSMYLCASSLGRGPDTEAFFGQGTRLTVV.

The chain uses TRBV11-2 and TRBJ2-2, with D perhaps TRBD1 (6 bases). The V gene's germline CDR1 is SGHAT and CDR2 FQNNGV. The CDR3 runs to 14 residues. Trimming cost V 5 bases and J 3 bases, with 10 bases left between them. The CDR3 coding sequence is TGTGCCAGCAGCGACAGGACCCACACCGGGGAGCTGTTTTTT. Amino acid sequence: CASSDRTHTGELFF.

In this sample, this clone turned up a few times. CDR3 in amino acids: CASQRGFEDTYEQYF. The CDR3 DNA reads as TGTGCCAGCCAAAGGGGTTTCGAGGATACCTACGAGCAGTACTTC. The rearrangement links TRBV25-1 to TRBJ2-7, with TRBD1 as a possible D gene (5 bases). This CDR3 spans 15 amino acids. V shed 8 bases and J shed 2 bases, with 19 bases lying between them. Germline CDR1 and CDR2: MGHDK and SYGVNS.